The clone carrying this TCR beta chain was seen only once. Using its own MiXCR run on the RT-PCR reads, TCRdb lists one record per CDR3 protein. In the table there are 400,000 to 550,000 distinct CDR3 sequences, around 25% of which are singletons. The source of the sample is a study of response to subunit inactivated influenza vaccine. This sample comprised CD4+ T cells sorted from PBMCs, obtained roughly 5 days after vaccination. The origin of this receptor is a man aged 45-65 years who received an inactivated influenza vaccine.

The CDR3 DNA reads as TGCAGTGCCCGGCGGGGGGCTGCCAAAAACATTCAGTACTTC. As protein: CSARRGAAKNIQYF. The gene calls are TRBV20-1 and TRBJ2-4; 8 positions agree with TRBD2. The CDR3 contains 14 residues. The germline gives CDR1 DFQATT, CDR2 SNEGSKA (reference sequence). Trimming at V came to 6 bases and at J to 1 base, leaving 5 bases not matched to a gene.